Shown below are 23 T cell receptor beta chains from a single sample sequenced in a study of blood T cell repertoires in COVID-19. Data came from immunoSEQ multiplex PCR; TCRdb stores just in-frame clones and leaves some out. The sample records under 200,000 clones, about 90% being singletons. Sequenced sample: peripheral blood. The receptors here all came from a man aged 40-50 years with active or convalescent COVID-19.

The chain is built from TRBV12-5 and TRBJ1-5, with TRBD1 identical over 8 bases. Losses at the gene ends were 0 bases for V and 13 bases for J; bases not matched to a gene: 8. The CDR3 consists of 14 residues. CDR1 is LGHNT and CDR2 is FRNRAP in the germline V gene. The CDR3 region has the DNA TGTGCTAGTGGTTTGGTAGATGGGACAGGCGTTCAGCATTTT. This sequence encodes CASGLVDGTGVQHF.

This clone has a single count. The chain is built from TRBV5-5 and TRBJ2-3; 9 bases align to TRBD2. Germline CDR1 and CDR2: SGHKS and YYEKEE (reference sequence). CDR3 length: 16 residues. The junction had 6 bases not matched to a gene; V was cut back by 4 bases and J by 0 bases. The chain's CDR3 is CASSVRGGPSTDTQYF. CDR3 nucleotides: TGTGCCAGCAGCGTGCGGGGGGGCCCTAGCACAGATACGCAGTATTTT.

The CDR3: CATSPGLAAQETQYF. DNA of the CDR3: TGTGCCACCAGTCCGGGACTAGCGGCTCAAGAGACCCAGTACTTC. The chain combines TRBV24-1 with TRBJ2-5; 11 nucleotides agree with TRBD2. CDR3 length equals 15 residues. CDR1 is KGHDR, CDR2 SFDVKD, per germline. V dropped 6 bases and J dropped 2; count of bases not matched to a gene: 4.

The V gene is TRBV5-1, the J gene TRBJ2-2; 9 bases fit TRBD1. This CDR3 comprises 15 residues. The V and J ends lost 4 bases and 4 bases, in that order; junction bases with no gene match: 5. CDR1 is SGHRS, CDR2 YFSETQ, per germline. The CDR3 here is CASSTTGGGTGELFF. For the CDR3, the DNA is TGCGCCAGCAGCACGACAGGGGGAGGCACCGGGGAGCTGTTTTTT. Combining the CDR3 with reference TRBV5-1 and TRBJ2-2 gives the whole variable domain KAGVTQTPRYLIKTRGQQVTLSCSPISGHRSVSWYQQTPGQGLQFLFEYFSETQRNKGNFPGRFSGRQFSNSRSEMNVSTLELGDSALYLCASSTTGGGTGELFFGEGSRLTVL.

This clone was seen a few times. CDR3 sequence reads: CASSDRGGNQPQHF. For the CDR3, the DNA is TGTGCCAGTAGTGACAGGGGAGGCAATCAGCCCCAGCATTTT. V and J are TRBV19 and TRBJ1-5; TRBD1 matches 8 bases. After removal of 5 bases from V and 2 bases from J, the junction contained 2 bases not matched to a gene. Germline assignment: CDR1 LNHDA and CDR2 SQIVND (reference sequence). The CDR3 consists of 14 residues.

The CDR3 DNA follows: TGTGCCAGCAGCTCGACACCCAACACTGAAGCTTTCTTT. Protein product: CASSSTPNTEAFF. This chain joins TRBV6-5 and TRBJ1-1; D not resolved. The CDR3 is 13 residues long. Germline V CDR1 and CDR2: MNHEY, SVGAGI. The V end lost 6 bases, the J end lost 2 bases, and 10 bases lay between the germline ends.

CDR3 in amino acids: CASSLRTSGWGELFF. The CDR3 nucleotides are TGTGCCAGCAGCCTCCGGACTAGCGGTTGGGGGGAGCTGTTTTTT. The rearrangement uses TRBV3-1 (or the pseudogene TRBV3-2) and TRBJ2-2; 10 nucleotides agree with TRBD2. Trimming at V came to 4 bases and at J to 8 bases, leaving 7 bases not matched to a gene. Germline values: CDR1 LGHDT, CDR2 YNNKEL (reference sequence). The CDR3 runs 15 residues.

This sequence joins TRBV27 and TRBJ1-1; TRBD1 matches 9 bases. Germline V gene data show CDR1 as MNHEY and CDR2 as SMNVEV (reference sequence). The CDR3 extends over 13 amino acids. J lost 4 bases, V lost 7 bases, and 4 bases had no gene match. The CDR3 here is CASKAQGATEAFF. The CDR3 DNA reads as TGTGCCAGCAAAGCACAGGGGGCCACTGAAGCTTTCTTT.

The chain uses TRBV2 and TRBJ1-2; D call uncertain. The CDR3 loop spans 13 amino acids. The germline V gene has CDR1 SNHLY and CDR2 FYNNEI. The V end was cut by 1 base, the J end by 7 bases, with 10 bases between. The CDR3 bases are TGTGCCAGCAGTGAAGGGACTAAGACTGGCTACACCTTC. It codes for CASSEGTKTGYTF.

The chain employs TRBV15 and TRBJ2-1; weak D call: TRBD2 (6 bases). Germline CDR1 is LNHNV and CDR2 is YYDKDF (reference sequence). The V end was cut by 3 bases, the J end by 8 bases, with 14 bases between. The CDR3 length is 14 residues. The CDR3 region has the DNA TGTGCCACCAGCAGCGCTGGGACTCCCCATGAGCAGTTCTTC. Translated: CATSSAGTPHEQFF.

The chain recombines TRBV6-2 or TRBV6-3 with TRBJ1-1, with TRBD1 as a possible D gene (5 bases). The V end lost 2 bases, the J end lost 0 bases, and 13 bases lay between the germline ends. The CDR3 contains 16 residues. CDR1 is MNHEY, CDR2 SVGEGT, per germline. This CDR3 is CASSYKEGRVNTEAFF. In DNA, the CDR3 is TGTGCCAGCAGTTACAAAGAGGGGAGGGTGAACACTGAAGCTTTCTTT.

V and J are TRBV10-3 and TRBJ1-2; TRBD1 matches 7 bases. The CDR3 is made up of 14 amino acids. The junction had 8 bases not matched to a gene; V was cut back by 3 bases and J by 7 bases. Germline CDR1 and CDR2: ENHRY and SYGVKD. The CDR3 sequence is CAISDPRGFAGYTF. CDR3 in DNA: TGTGCCATCAGTGACCCCAGGGGGTTCGCTGGCTACACCTTC.

The chain links TRBV12-3 or TRBV12-4 to TRBJ1-1; TRBD1 matches 8 bases. V gave up 6 bases and J gave up 12 bases; unmatched junction bases: 12. CDR3 length: 13 residues. CDR3 nucleotides: TGTGCCAGCAGCCCCACAGGACAGGGTAGGCCTTTCTTT. Translating gives CASSPTGQGRPFF.

This clone appeared a few times. The rearrangement links TRBV5-6 to TRBJ1-3; D is unclear. The V end lost 0 bases, the J end lost 0 bases, and 7 bases lay between the germline ends. The CDR3 has 15 residues. The germline CDR1 and CDR2 sequences are SGHDT and YYEEEE. The CDR3 here is CASSLGVLSGNTIYF. Written as DNA, the CDR3 is TGTGCCAGCAGCTTGGGTGTCCTCTCTGGAAACACCATATATTTT.

The rearrangement uses TRBV4-2 and TRBJ2-3; TRBD2 matches at 14 bases. This CDR3 is built from 18 residues. Losses at the gene ends were 1 base for V and 5 bases for J; bases not matched to a gene: 8. Germline loops: CDR1 LGHNA, CDR2 YNFKEQ. DNA of the CDR3: TGTGCCAGCAGCCAAGCGACTAGCGGGGGGGCCGGTGGAGATACGCAGTATTTT. Translation: CASSQATSGGAGGDTQYF.

The gene calls are TRBV28 and TRBJ2-5; D possibly corresponds to TRBD2 (6 bases). Trimming left V 5 bases short and J 5 bases short, with 18 bases between. This CDR3 comprises 15 residues. Germline CDR1 reads MDHEN; CDR2 reads SYDVKM. The CDR3 nucleotides read TGTGCCAGCAGTCACCGACCCGCGGGGAGGGAGACCCAGTACTTC. Encoded protein: CASSHRPAGRETQYF.

V is TRBV9 and J is TRBJ1-6, with D perhaps TRBD1 (5 bases). Trimming shortened V by 0 bases and J by 10 bases, and 17 bases separated the two germline ends. The CDR3 is 16 residues long. Germline CDR1 is SGDLS and CDR2 is YYNGEE. CDR3 coding DNA: TGTGCCAGCAGCGTAGCTGGGGGTTCGGGAGGGTCACCCCTCCACTTT. Translation: CASSVAGGSGGSPLHF.

The chain combines TRBV10-3 with TRBJ1-3, with TRBD1 identical over 9 bases. CDR1 is ENHRY, CDR2 SYGVKD, per germline. This CDR3 region has 17 residues. Trimming cost V 0 bases and J 4 bases; bases outside gene matches: 7. This chain's CDR3 is CAISESMGTGLGNTIYF. The CDR3 nucleotides read TGTGCCATCAGTGAGTCGATGGGGACAGGGCTAGGAAACACCATATATTTT.

The V call is TRBV30, the J call TRBJ1-1; no clear D gene. The V and J ends lost 2 bases and 6 bases respectively, with 19 bases between them. In germline, CDR1 is GTSNPN, CDR2 SVGIG (reference sequence). CDR3 length: 15 amino acids. DNA for the CDR3: TGTGCCTGGAGTCCACAAGAGCGGGCGTGGGCTGAAGCTTTCTTT. Translating gives CAWSPQERAWAEAFF.

This clone was seen only a few times. The chain recombines TRBV11-3 with TRBJ2-1; TRBD2 matches 7 bases. The germline V gene encodes CDR1 SGHNT and CDR2 YENEEA. V was clipped by 2 bases and J by 5 bases; unmatched bases: 6. The CDR3 totals 15 residues. The DNA of the CDR3 is TGTGCCAGCAGCTTATTTACGGGAGGACACAATGAGCAGTTCTTC. Translating gives CASSLFTGGHNEQFF.

As to this clone: At one boundary the junction diverges from the germline segment, which might be a read error. The chain is built from TRBV5-4 and TRBJ2-1, with D unclear. Germline V lookup: CDR1 SGHNT, CDR2 YYREEE (reference sequence). The CDR3 runs 15 residues. CDR3 protein: CVSSLARNFYNEQFF. The CDR3 DNA reads TGTGTCAGCAGCTTGGCTCGTAACTTCTACAATGAGCAGTTCTTC.

The chain combines TRBV7-3 with TRBJ2-3, with D perhaps TRBD2 (6 bases). V lost 5 bases and J lost 2, with 14 bases in between. This CDR3 is 15 amino acids long. Germline-derived CDR1 and CDR2 are SGHTA and FQGTGA. The DNA of the CDR3 is TGTGCCAGCAGCCCGAGGGGACTTTCCACAGATACGCAGTATTTT. This gives the protein CASSPRGLSTDTQYF.

This rearrangement joins TRBV11-2 to TRBJ1-1; no firm D call. The germline gives CDR1 SGHAT, CDR2 FQNNGV. The CDR3 runs to 13 residues. The V end lost 5 bases, the J end lost 1 base, and 8 bases lay between the germline ends. As DNA, the CDR3 is TGTGCCAGCAGCCTATCAAGGAACACTGAAGCTTTCTTT. It codes for CASSLSRNTEAFF.